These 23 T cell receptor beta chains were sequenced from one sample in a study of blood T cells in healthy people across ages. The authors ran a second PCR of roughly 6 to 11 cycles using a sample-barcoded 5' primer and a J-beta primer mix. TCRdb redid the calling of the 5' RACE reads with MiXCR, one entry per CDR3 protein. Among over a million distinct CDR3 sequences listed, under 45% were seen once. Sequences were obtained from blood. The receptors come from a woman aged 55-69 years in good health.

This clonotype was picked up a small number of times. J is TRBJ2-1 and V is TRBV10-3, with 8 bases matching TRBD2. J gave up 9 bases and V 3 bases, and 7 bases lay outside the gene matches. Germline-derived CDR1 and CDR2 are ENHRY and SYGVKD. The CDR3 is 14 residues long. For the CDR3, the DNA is TGTGCCATCAGTGACGGGGGGGGGACGGGTGAGCAGTTCTTC. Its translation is CAISDGGGTGEQFF.

The CDR3 DNA reads as TGTGCCAGCAGCGAGCCAGGCGGCCACAATGAGCAGTTCTTC. It specifies CASSEPGGHNEQFF. The J gene is TRBJ2-1, the V gene TRBV9; D not certain. The CDR3 covers 14 residues. V shed 3 bases and J shed 5 bases, with 12 bases lying between them. Germline V lookup: CDR1 SGDLS, CDR2 YYNGEE.

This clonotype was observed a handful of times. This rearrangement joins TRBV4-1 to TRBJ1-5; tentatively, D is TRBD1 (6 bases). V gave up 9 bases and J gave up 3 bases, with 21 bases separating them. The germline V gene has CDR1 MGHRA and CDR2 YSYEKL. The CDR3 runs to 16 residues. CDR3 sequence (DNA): TGCGCCAGTAAGCCAAGATTAACAGGGTACAATCAGCCCCAGCATTTT. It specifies CASKPRLTGYNQPQHF.

The CDR3 region has the DNA TGTGCCAGCTCACAAGCTCCTAATTCACCCCTCCACTTT. Amino acids: CASSQAPNSPLHF. The chain links TRBV18 to TRBJ1-6, with unresolved D. V was clipped by 4 bases and J by 6 bases, with 7 bases between them. CDR1 and CDR2 (germline): KGHSH, LQKENI. CDR3 length equals 13 residues.

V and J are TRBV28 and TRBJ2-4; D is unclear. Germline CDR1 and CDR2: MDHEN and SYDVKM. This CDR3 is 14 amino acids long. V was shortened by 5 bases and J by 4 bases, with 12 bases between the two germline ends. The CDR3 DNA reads TGTGCCAGCAGTCTTGCATTGGGGAAAAACATTCAGTACTTC. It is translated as CASSLALGKNIQYF.

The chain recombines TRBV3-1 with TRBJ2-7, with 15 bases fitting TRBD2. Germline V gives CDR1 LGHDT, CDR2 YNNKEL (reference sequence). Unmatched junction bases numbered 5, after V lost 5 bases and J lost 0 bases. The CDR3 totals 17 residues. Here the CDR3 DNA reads TGTGCCAGCAGCACCGGGACTAGCGGGAGGAGCTCCTACGAGCAGTACTTC. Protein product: CASSTGTSGRSSYEQYF.

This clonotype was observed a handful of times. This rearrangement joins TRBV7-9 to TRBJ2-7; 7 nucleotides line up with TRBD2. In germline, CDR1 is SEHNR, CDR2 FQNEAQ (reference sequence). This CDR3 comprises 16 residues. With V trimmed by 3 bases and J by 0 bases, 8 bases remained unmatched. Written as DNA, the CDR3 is TGTGCCAGCAGCTTGCCCGCGGGGAGGGCCTCCTACGAGCAGTACTTC. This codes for CASSLPAGRASYEQYF.

The CDR3 here is CASSRDFNTDTQYF. CDR3 DNA sequence: TGTGCCAGCAGCCGGGACTTCAACACAGATACGCAGTATTTT. This chain joins TRBV5-6 and TRBJ2-3, with D tentatively TRBD2 (6 bases). The CDR3 is made up of 14 amino acids. The V gene lost 4 bases and the J gene lost 2 bases, with 11 bases spanning the gap. Per germline, CDR1 SGHDT and CDR2 YYEEEE. Supplemented by reference TRBV5-6 and TRBJ2-3, the full variable domain reads DAGVTQSPTHLIKTRGQQVTLRCSPKSGHDTVSWYQQALGQGPQFIFQYYEEEERQRGNFPDRFSGHQFPNYSSELNVNALLLGDSALYLCASSRDFNTDTQYFGPGTRLTVL.

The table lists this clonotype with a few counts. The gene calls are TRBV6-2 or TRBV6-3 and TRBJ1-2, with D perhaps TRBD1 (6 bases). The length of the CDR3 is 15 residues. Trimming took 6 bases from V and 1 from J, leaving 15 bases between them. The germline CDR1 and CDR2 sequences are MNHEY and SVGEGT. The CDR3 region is CASRRAGGFNYGYTF. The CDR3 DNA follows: TGTGCCAGCAGGAGGGCCGGGGGCTTTAACTATGGCTACACCTTC.

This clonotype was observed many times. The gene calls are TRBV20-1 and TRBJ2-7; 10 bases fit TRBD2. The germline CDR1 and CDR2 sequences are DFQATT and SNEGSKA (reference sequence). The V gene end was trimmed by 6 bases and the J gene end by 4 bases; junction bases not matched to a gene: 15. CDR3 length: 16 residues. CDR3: CSASEPSGRAGYEQYF. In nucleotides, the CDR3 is TGCAGTGCCTCAGAGCCCAGCGGGAGGGCCGGGTACGAGCAGTACTTC.

CDR3 loop: CASRNRDRGDDGYTF. In DNA, the CDR3 is TGTGCCAGCAGAAACCGGGACAGGGGGGATGATGGCTACACCTTC. The rearrangement joins TRBV6-6 to TRBJ1-2; 11 nucleotides match TRBD1. CDR1 is MNHNY, CDR2 SVGAGI, per germline (reference sequence). This CDR3 is built from 15 residues. The J segment lost 6 bases and the V segment lost 6 bases, leaving 9 bases of the junction unmatched.

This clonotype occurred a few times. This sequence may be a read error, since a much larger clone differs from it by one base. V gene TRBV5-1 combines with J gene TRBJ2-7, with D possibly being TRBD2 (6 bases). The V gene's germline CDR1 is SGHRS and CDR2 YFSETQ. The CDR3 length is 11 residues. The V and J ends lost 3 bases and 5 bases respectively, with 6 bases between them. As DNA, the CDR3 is TGCGCCAGCAGCTGGAGGGACGAGCAGTACTTC. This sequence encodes CASSWRDEQYF.

CDR3: CASSYSGDPAYEQYF. Written as DNA, the CDR3 is TGTGCCAGCAGTTACTCGGGGGACCCTGCCTACGAGCAGTACTTC. The V gene is TRBV5-5, the J gene TRBJ2-5; D may be TRBD2 (6 bases). The J call may be wrong; the DNA end is better matched by TRBJ2-7. Germline lookup yields CDR1 SGHKS and CDR2 YYEKEE (reference sequence). CDR3 length: 15 amino acids.

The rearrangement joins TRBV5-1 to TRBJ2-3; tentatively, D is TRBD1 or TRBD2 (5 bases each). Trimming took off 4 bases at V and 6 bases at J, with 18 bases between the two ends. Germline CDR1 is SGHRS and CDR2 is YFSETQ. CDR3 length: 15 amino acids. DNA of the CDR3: TGCGCCAGCAGCGGGCTGGGGGTAGTCTCGGATACGCAGTATTTT. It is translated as CASSGLGVVSDTQYF.

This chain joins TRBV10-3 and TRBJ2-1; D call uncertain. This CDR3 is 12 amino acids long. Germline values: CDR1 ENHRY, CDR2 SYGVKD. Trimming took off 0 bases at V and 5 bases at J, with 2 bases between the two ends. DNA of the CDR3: TGTGCCATCAGTGAGTCAGACAATGAGCAGTTCTTC. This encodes CAISESDNEQFF.

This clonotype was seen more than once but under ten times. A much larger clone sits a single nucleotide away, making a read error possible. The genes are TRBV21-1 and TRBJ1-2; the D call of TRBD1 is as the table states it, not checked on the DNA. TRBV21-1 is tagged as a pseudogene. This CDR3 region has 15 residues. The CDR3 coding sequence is TGTGCCAGCAGGATGGCAGGGGGCGCGGGCTATGGCTACACCTTC. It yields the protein CASRMAGGAGYGYTF.

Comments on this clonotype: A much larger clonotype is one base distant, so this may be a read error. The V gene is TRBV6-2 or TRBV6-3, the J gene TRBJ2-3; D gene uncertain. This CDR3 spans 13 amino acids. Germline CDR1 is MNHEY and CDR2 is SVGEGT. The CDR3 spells CAGSGLVADTQYF. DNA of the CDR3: TGTGCCGGCAGTGGGTTAGTAGCAGATACGCAGTATTTT.

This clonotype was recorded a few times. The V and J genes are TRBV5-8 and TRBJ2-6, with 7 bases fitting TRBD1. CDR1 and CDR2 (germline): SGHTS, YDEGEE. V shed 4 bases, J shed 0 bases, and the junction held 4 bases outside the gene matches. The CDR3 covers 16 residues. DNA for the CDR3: TGTGCCAGCAGCCCCGGGACAGCCTCTGGGGCCAACGTCCTGACTTTC. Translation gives CASSPGTASGANVLTF.

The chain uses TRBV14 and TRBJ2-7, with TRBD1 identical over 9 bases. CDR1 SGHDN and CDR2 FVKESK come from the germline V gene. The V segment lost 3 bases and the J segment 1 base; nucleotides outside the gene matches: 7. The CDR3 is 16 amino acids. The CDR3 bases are TGTGCCAGCAGCCAGAAGGGACAGGGTGCGTCCTACGAGCAGTACTTC. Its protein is CASSQKGQGASYEQYF.

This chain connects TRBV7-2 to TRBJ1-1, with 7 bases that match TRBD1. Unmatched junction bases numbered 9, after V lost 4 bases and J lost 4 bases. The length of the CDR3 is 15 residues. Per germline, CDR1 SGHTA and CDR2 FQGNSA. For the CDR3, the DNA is TGTGCCAGCAGCTCCTTAACGACAGGGATCACTGAAGCTTTCTTT. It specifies CASSSLTTGITEAFF.

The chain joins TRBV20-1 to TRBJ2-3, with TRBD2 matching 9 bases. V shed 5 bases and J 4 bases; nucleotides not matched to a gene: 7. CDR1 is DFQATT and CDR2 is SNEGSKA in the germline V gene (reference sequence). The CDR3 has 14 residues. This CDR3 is CSAFSGRGSDTQYF. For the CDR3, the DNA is TGCAGTGCTTTTAGCGGGAGAGGATCAGATACGCAGTATTTT.

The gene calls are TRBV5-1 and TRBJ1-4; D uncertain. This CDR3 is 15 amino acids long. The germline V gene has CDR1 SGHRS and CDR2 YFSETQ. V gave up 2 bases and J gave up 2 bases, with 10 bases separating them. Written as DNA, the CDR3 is TGCGCCAGCAGCTTCTTGGGGTGGACTAATGAAAAACTGTTTTTT. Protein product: CASSFLGWTNEKLFF.

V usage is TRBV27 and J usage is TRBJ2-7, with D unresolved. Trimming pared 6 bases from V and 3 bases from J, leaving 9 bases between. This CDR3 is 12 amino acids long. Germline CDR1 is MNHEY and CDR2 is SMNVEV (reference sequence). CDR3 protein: CASSNYSYEQYF. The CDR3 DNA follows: TGTGCCAGCAGCAATTACAGCTACGAGCAGTACTTC.